This T cell receptor beta chain was captured by sequencing in a study of cytomegalovirus exposure and HLA in healthy donors (dated by TCRdb to about 2017). A note on the overall study: According to an earlier analysis of 450 to 650 of the donors, some 180 million T cells yielded some 120 million unique TCR beta sequences and about 280 Gb of sequence data. An early release that covered 640 HLA-typed donors contained about 300 gigabases of sequencing data and tens of millions of unique TCR sequences. Of the approximately 400 genotyped donors, over 70% fell in the genetic ancestry cluster associated with self-reported Caucasian donors. The study was designed to test whether signatures of past pathogen exposure could be identified by cataloging public T cell receptors. The study profiled the T cell repertoires of under 700 subjects by immunosequencing and related them to cytomegalovirus serostatus. Along with the approximately 650-subject first cohort, a separate validation cohort of approximately 110 different subjects was used. To predict cytomegalovirus infection status, the study brought together high-throughput TCR immunosequencing, statistical association of individual TCRs with disease status, and machine learning. In a later analysis, previously published TCR beta repertoires from about 640 donors were re-analyzed and high-resolution HLA genotyping was added so that TCR occurrence patterns could be studied. The later analysis used no new phenotypic data to find candidate immune exposures, relying instead on TCR beta sequences and their occurrence across donors. In an earlier analysis of 587 of the donors, high-throughput TCR beta sequencing was used to judge whether each TCR beta V gene segment behaved as functional or pseudogenic. Donor age, sex, ethnicity and CMV serostatus were compiled together with the repertoire data. A later genetic analysis used genome-wide SNP genotypes for about three fifths of the 666 donors, treating that subset as a discovery cohort. Every repertoire in the discovery cohort had been generated on one and the same sequencing platform. HLA typing included class I and class II loci at four-digit resolution. The number of typed donors differed by locus: roughly 620-640 for A, B, C, DRB1 and DQB1; about 520 for DQA1; 606 for DPA1; and roughly 470 for DPB1. Roughly 5 DR-DQ haplotypes were handled as single units for association and clustering, since linkage in the cohort was strong. Among around 400 genotyped donors of the cohort, an average of around 250,000 unique TCR beta nucleotide sequences was sequenced per donor, of which 15% to 20% were non-productive. Paper-wide results and their limitations: Correlated functional status among segregating V segments might reflect linkage disequilibrium, but an unknown experimental factor could not be ruled out. In a later analysis, most CMV-associated TCR beta chains were found to appear HLA-restricted, with HLA associations seemingly driven largely by CMV exposure. In a later analysis, several top co-occurrence clusters were reported to appear linked to parvovirus B19, influenza, CMV and Epstein-Barr virus. A later analysis found that HLA-associated TCR beta chains were more clonally expanded and had lower generation probabilities than equally common non-associated chains. A later genetic analysis associated a missense DCLRE1C variant with V-gene and J-gene trimming of TCR beta chains, and an independent cohort replicated the association. Some IMGT-functional V segments, including TRBV6-2 and TRBV6-3, could not be told apart with the 87-base-pair reads, so those segments were excluded. The authors suggested that the approach could potentially be extended to other disease states and immunological phenotypes. The presence/absence analyses assumed that sequencing depth was roughly uniform across donors, and that assumption may not be true. A few of the identified cytomegalovirus-associated TCR beta chains were confirmed in vitro to be specific for cytomegalovirus antigens. At a false discovery rate of 0.05, a later analysis linked about 16,000 TCR beta sequences to specific HLA alleles. In a later genetic analysis, fewer N-insertions in productive TCRs were reported among donors in an Asian-associated ancestry cluster than the roughly 700-donor mean. Across donors, most TCR sequences were observed very rarely, whereas some public TCRs were present in many individuals. Seventeen rarely observed V segments, including chromosome 9 orphons, were excluded from the earlier analysis of approximately 500 of the donors because counts were too low. The classifier was reported to diagnose cytomegalovirus status with high specificity and sensitivity in both the original cohort and the validation cohort. The only immune exposure information available for the cohort was CMV serostatus. In the study, around 150 TCR beta chains were listed as associated with cytomegalovirus. In an earlier analysis of about 550 of the donors, most TCR beta V segments were observed in productive rearrangements about 90% or about 30% of the time, broadly matching IMGT annotations. A further reported finding was that TCR beta sequences accurately predicted the HLA-A and HLA-B alleles for most subjects in the first cohort. According to a later analysis, TCR association rates differed among HLA loci, with DRB1 alleles showing the most associated TCRs and HLA-C alleles showing the fewest. The cohort was sequenced for TCR beta chains only, and without alpha or paired-chain data the features that could be detected were limited. When HLA alleles, especially DR and DQ, strongly co-occurred, attributing TCR associations to individual alleles was difficult. A cluster of highly shared sequence variants was judged likely to be a technical artifact of the sequencing pipeline. Because some donors lacked HLA typing at each locus, the association tests relied only on the typed subset.

The cohort consisted of 650 to 700 healthy bone marrow donors. Cohort members were all nominally healthy when sampled, although unrecorded immune exposures were likely present. The donor tested CMV seronegative and was one of the 352 seronegative cohort members. A peripheral blood sample was collected from each donor, and TCR beta sequencing was performed on peripheral blood mononuclear cells. The Qiagen DNeasy Blood Extraction Kit was used to extract genomic DNA from the blood cell samples. Details on this clone: The antigen it binds to is not known. Per-base qualities were not stored, and no clone one base away is much larger.

Libraries were prepared through the immunoSEQ multiplex PCR assay. For the multiplex PCR, a mixture combining 60 forward primers for TCR Vbeta segments and 13 reverse primers for TCR Jbeta segments was used. The CDR3 region of rearranged TCR beta genes was amplified from genomic DNA by a multiplex PCR assay. Amplified TCR beta libraries were sequenced as 87-base-pair reads on the Illumina HiSeq System. The study's processing was this. A later analysis counted 65 million to 90 million unique TCR beta chains across the approximately 700 repertoires, and around 9.9 million of these chains were shared by at least two donors. Raw reads were error-corrected and collapsed into unique sequences by a nearest-neighbor algorithm in which closely related sequences were merged to remove PCR and sequencing errors. V, D and J gene segments were assigned by aligning CDR3 sequences to IMGT reference sequences. For a sequence to be retained, at least a six-nucleotide match to both a V gene segment and a J gene segment was required. Rearrangements were classified as productive when the CDR3 lacked stop codons and remained in frame with V and J, and all other rearrangements were classified as non-productive. Following IMGT convention, CDR3 was defined as the stretch from the second conserved V-encoded cysteine to the conserved J-encoded phenylalanine. Sequences without an unambiguous match to a single V gene segment were excluded from the earlier analysis of almost 600 of the donors. In an earlier analysis of several hundred of the donors, a V segment was called functional when productive rearrangements were above 56.7%, and segregating when the standard deviation between donors exceeded 5%. A statistical classification framework was built to diagnose cytomegalovirus status from the catalog of TCR beta chain sequences. In a later analysis, TCR nucleotide sequences were compared against IMGT/GENE-DB human TR gene sequences so that V and J genes could be assigned. A later analysis assigned CDR3 sequences and most-parsimonious VDJ recombination scenarios with the TCRdist pipeline. In a later analysis, each TCR beta chain was defined by its CDR3 amino acid sequence together with its V-gene family, and reads without a unique V-gene family were excluded. A later analysis removed several hundred highly shared, low-generation-probability nucleotide sequences to deal with suspected cross-contamination and a sequencing artifact. For each public chain, a later analysis derived a clonal expansion index from normalized ranks of inferred template counts within each repertoire. In a later analysis, generation probabilities were computed with a VDJ recombination model fitted to out-of-frame rearrangements, and the resulting probabilities were checked against IGoR. In a later analysis, TCR-TCR, TCR-HLA and TCR-CMV co-occurrence was scored with hypergeometric tests, and a repertoire-size bias correction was applied to TCR pairs. A later analysis estimated false discovery rates by permuting HLA or CMV assignments 20 times. In a later analysis, co-occurring TCRs were grouped with DBSCAN, and TCRdist sequence similarity was added when clustering was performed within HLA-allele-positive subsets. Repertoires with fewer than 30,000 or more than 120,000 public chains were left out of co-occurrence clustering, as were five repertoires with anomalous nucleotide sharing. The clones in this table, taken by TCRdb from immuneACCESS, are in-frame only. Not every clone is retained; where verified, under half of the shortfall comes from an unresolved V gene, and the cause of the rest is unknown. Clone size and the V and J calls come from that table; the DNA yielded D and trimming. Within this sample are around 200,000 clones, with roughly 85% of them counted one time only. The ten largest clones add up to about 2.5% of the sample.

Trimming leaves V shorter by 4 bases and J shorter by 3 bases, with the junction holding 5 bases beyond the gene matches. The CDR3 measures 16 amino acids from cysteine to phenylalanine. Only the CDR3 DNA is retained, 48 bases long and in frame from the first base. Taken from the germline V gene (reference sequence), the CDR1 and CDR2 loops are MNHEY and SMNVEV. What was sequenced was PBMCs. This TCR derives from a woman aged 50 to 60 in good health and CMV-seronegative. The rearrangement combines TRBV27 with TRBJ2-1; 11 bases in the junction line up with TRBD2. The nucleotide sequence is TGTGCCAGCAGTTCATCCGGGACTAGCGGCTACAATGAGCAGTTCTTC. Its amino acids are CASSSSGTSGYNEQFF.